Shown below are 5 T cell receptor beta chains from a single sample sequenced in a study of T cell repertoires in cytomegalovirus infection. The antigens of these receptors remain unknown. TCRdb re-called the reads through MiXCR, storing one row per CDR3 protein. The table lists approximately 1,000,000 distinct CDR3 sequences, more than 25% of them singletons. The sample was cultured CD8+ T cells from PBMCs, taken from culture after CMV antigen stimulation. Every receptor here comes from a human donor in good health (CMV status not recorded). Some clones in this sample may be carry-over from other donors' samples.

The V and J genes are TRBV11-2 and TRBJ2-7, with 9 bases identical to TRBD1. CDR3 length equals 17 residues. Trimming cost V 4 bases and J 4 bases; bases outside gene matches: 14. Germline V CDR1 and CDR2: SGHAT, FQNNGV. CDR3 sequence: CASSSRPRTGEKYEQYF. CDR3 nucleotides: TGTGCCAGCAGCTCACGCCCCAGGACAGGGGAAAAATACGAGCAGTACTTC. The variable domain in full, completed from reference TRBV11-2 and TRBJ2-7, reads EAGVAQSPRYKIIEKRQSVAFWCNPISGHATLYWYQQILGQGPKLLIQFQNNGVVDDSQLPKDRFSAERLKGVDSTLKIQPAKLEDSAVYLCASSSRPRTGEKYEQYFGPGTRLTVT.

This clonotype was observed a few times. V gene TRBV4-1 combines with J gene TRBJ2-4; D remains unclear. Germline lookup yields CDR1 MGHRA and CDR2 YSYEKL. CDR3 length: 18 amino acids. V was shortened by 0 bases and J by 0 bases, with 15 bases between the two germline ends. The CDR3 sequence is CASSQEGPDILAKNIQYF. The CDR3 DNA reads as TGCGCCAGCAGCCAAGAAGGACCCGATATCCTAGCCAAAAACATTCAGTACTTC.

The V and J genes are TRBV12-5 and TRBJ2-5, with 9 bases lining up with TRBD1. The germline gives CDR1 LGHNT, CDR2 FRNRAP. Losses at the gene ends were 6 bases for V and 4 bases for J; bases not matched to a gene: 12. The CDR3 has 16 residues. CDR3 loop: CASGKGTGFGRETQYF. CDR3 DNA sequence: TGTGCTAGTGGGAAGGGGACAGGGTTCGGCAGAGAGACCCAGTACTTC.

The chain has TRBV7-9 and TRBJ2-3, with TRBD2 as a possible D gene (6 bases). Germline V gene lookup returns CDR1 SEHNR and CDR2 FQNEAQ (reference sequence). Trimming took off 2 bases at V and 4 bases at J, with 19 bases between the two ends. The CDR3 length is 17 residues. The DNA for the CDR3 is TGTGCCAGCAGCTTACCCCACTCCCCTGGAGGGGCAGATACGCAGTATTTT. It translates to CASSLPHSPGGADTQYF.

As for this clonotype: The junction and the germline gene differ at one end; a read error may be behind it. The J gene is TRBJ1-5, the V gene TRBV4-1, with D possibly being TRBD1 (6 bases). This CDR3 region has 20 residues. Looked up from germline, CDR1 is MGHRA and CDR2 is YSYEKL. The CDR3 DNA follows: TGCGCCAGCAGCCAAGTGTCCGAAAGGGGGAACGGCGTAAGTAATCAGCTCCAGCATTTT. Amino acid sequence: CASSQVSERGNGVSNQLQHF.